These T cell receptor beta chains were read from a single sample in a study of blood T cell repertoires in COVID-19. Produced via immunoSEQ multiplex PCR; TCRdb's table is partial and in-frame only. The repertoire has 100,000 to 150,000 clones, around 88% of them found once; the top ten carry 5.5% to 6%. Sequencing input: peripheral blood. These receptors all come from an older man with active or convalescent COVID-19. Each CDR3 is given with its conserved first and last residue. A D gene is named only where the DNA matches it firmly. A clone size is listed for some rows: how often the clone was seen (once, few, many), or a class if it is expanded.

J gene	D gene	clone size	V gene	CDR3 protein	CDR3 DNA
TRBJ1-5	TRBD1	-	TRBV9	CASSPGQVSNQPQHF	TGTGCCAGCAGCCCAGGACAGGTTAGCAATCAGCCCCAGCATTTT
TRBJ1-2	TRBD1	-	TRBV7-3	CASSPGQGLGYGYTF	TGTGCCAGCAGCCCCGGACAGGGATTGGGCTATGGCTACACCTTC
TRBJ1-1	-	few	TRBV3-1/TRBV3-2	CASSHGGLTEAFF	TGTGCCAGCAGCCACGGGGGGCTCACTGAAGCTTTCTTT
TRBJ2-7	-	-	TRBV6-5	CASRQAYEQYF	TGTGCCAGCAGGCAGGCCTACGAGCAGTACTTC
TRBJ2-3	-	-	TRBV27	CASSLGSGTDTQYF	TGTGCCAGCAGTTTAGGTTCAGGCACAGATACGCAGTATTTT
TRBJ2-5	-	-	TRBV9	CASSVAQGFGTQYF	TGTGCCAGCAGCGTAGCTCAGGGTTTTGGGACCCAGTACTTC
TRBJ2-5	-	-	TRBV11-1	CASSLEARPQETQYF	TGTGCCAGCAGCTTAGAGGCCAGGCCCCAAGAGACCCAGTACTTC
TRBJ1-3	-	-	TRBV7-9	CASSPRGAKDTIYF	TGTGCCAGCAGCCCCCGTGGAGCTAAGGACACCATATATTTT
TRBJ2-3	TRBD2	-	TRBV7-2	CASGLAGGRTDTQYF	TGTGCCAGCGGACTAGCGGGGGGGCGCACAGATACGCAGTATTTT
TRBJ2-3	TRBD2	-	TRBV9	CASSISGGVLTDTQYF	TGTGCCAGCAGCATTAGCGGGGGGGTACTCACAGATACGCAGTATTTT
TRBJ2-2	-	-	TRBV6-6	CASRLTELNTGELFF	TGTGCCAGCAGGCTCACAGAATTGAACACCGGGGAGCTGTTTTTT
TRBJ2-3	TRBD2	-	TRBV7-3	CASSLRPSGGAGDTQYF	TGTGCCAGCAGCTTACGTCCCAGCGGGGGGGCCGGAGATACGCAGTATTTT
TRBJ2-1	TRBD2	-	TRBV7-8	CASIAGGRDSYNEQFF	TGTGCCAGCATCGCCGGGGGGAGAGACTCCTACAATGAGCAGTTCTTC
TRBJ2-7	-	few	TRBV27	CASSPSGGNEQYF	TGTGCCAGCAGTCCCTCCGGCGGGAACGAGCAGTACTTC
TRBJ1-6	TRBD1	-	TRBV6-5	CASRTGSVSPLHF	TGTGCCAGCAGGACAGGGAGTGTTTCACCCCTCCACTTT
TRBJ1-6	-	-	TRBV6-2/TRBV6-3	CASSYSGGPRNSPLHF	TGTGCCAGCAGTTACTCAGGCGGGCCGAGGAATTCACCCCTCCACTTT
TRBJ2-4	-	-	TRBV19	CASSIRDMGHAKNIQYF	TGTGCCAGTAGTATCCGGGATATGGGCCATGCCAAAAACATTCAGTACTTC
TRBJ1-1	-	-	TRBV5-1	CASSFGGPNTEAFF	TGCGCCAGCAGCTTTGGAGGGCCGAACACTGAAGCTTTCTTT